This T cell receptor (beta chain) was sequenced during a study of CD4 T cells in relation to SARS-CoV-2 and coronaviruses (dated by TCRdb to 2020 to 2023). Background for the entire study: In the ViraFEST assay, PBMCs were cultured with antigen for roughly eleven days, after which TCR beta CDR3s were sequenced to identify clonal expansions specific to the antigen. An HIV-1 Nef peptide pool or a no-peptide culture served as the negative reference condition. Shared crossreactive spike epitopes were mapped to their HLA restriction using patient-derived lymphoblastoid cell lines. Memory CD4+ T cell crossreactivity between SARS-CoV-2 and common cold coronavirus spike proteins was assessed at the TCR clonotype level in the study. The Adaptive Biotechnologies TCR-sequencing kit was used to sequence samples from a few pre-COVID donors and the naive versus memory experiments, whereas other data were Illumina-based. A different, Illumina-based TCR-beta assay was used to sequence expansion assays from other donors in the study. Here is what the overall study found, with its caveats: Significantly weaker SARS-CoV-2-driven expansion was shown by crossreactive clones than by monoreactive clones, consistent with antigenic imprinting. Small numbers of patients and of tested TCRs were a limitation of the study. Pre-pandemic and post-infection samples were not both contributed by any donor, so tracing of the source of pre-existing responses was limited. In 65% to 70% of donors, memory CD4+ clonotypes turned up that crossrecognized SARS-CoV-2 and at least one common cold coronavirus spike. Because the crossreactivity analysis focused on spike protein, crossreactivity against other viral proteins was not assessed.

To prepare the library, the immunoSEQ multiplex PCR assay was applied. As for the original processing: During preprocessing, nonproductive sequences were removed, along with CDR3s that did not begin with C, did not end with F or W, or were shorter than 7 amino acids. Antigen-specific clonotypes were called with the MANAFEST web app, based on expansion relative to reference and other culture wells. A clone counted as positive if significantly expanded in 2 of 3 replicate wells versus the reference culture at FDR below 0.05. A further requirement for positive clones was significant expansion compared with all other tandem wells, along with an odds ratio above 5. Pairwise Levenshtein distance, computed with the stringdist R package after three terminal residues were trimmed from each end, was used as the measure of CDR3 homology. Sourced from immuneACCESS, this table was stored by TCRdb with only in-frame sequences that have V and J called. A share of the clones is absent; for the studies checked, an unresolved V gene accounts for under half, and the remainder has no known explanation. That table furnishes V, J and clone size, whereas the DNA furnished D and trimming. The sample table lists around 15,000 clones, about 80% of them with a count of one. Approximately 11% of the sample lies in the top ten.

CD4+ T cells from unexposed donors were collected before the COVID-19 pandemic (2011-2018). After around 10 days of culture, CD4+ T cells were isolated with the EasySep CD4+ T cell isolation kit. As far as cell numbers permitted, CD4+ T cells from unexposed donors were tested for reactivity against SARS-CoV-2 S and N as well as four spike pools from common cold coronaviruses. Each well received over 1.5 million PBMCs, cultured in IMDM supplemented with approximately 5.2% human AB serum and 9.5 to 10 IU/ml IL-2. Half of the culture medium was replaced with fresh IL-2-containing medium on days 3 and 7. Each peptide culture condition was generally run in triplicate replicate wells. Leukapheresis product for the unexposed donors was bought commercially. Ficoll-Paque PLUS gradient centrifugation was used to isolate PBMCs from either whole blood or leukapheresis product. PBMCs were either cryopreserved at -140°C or used fresh in the expansion assay. The QIAamp Micro DNA Kit was used to extract genomic DNA from the CD4+ T cells.

This clone has only one observation. Its cognate antigen has yet to be identified. Nothing much larger sits one base from this clone, and base qualities are not available. The germline V gene yields SQVTM for CDR1 and ANQGSEA for CDR2. V gives up 3 bases and J gives up 0 bases, and the segment between their germline ends measures 17 bases. The CDR3 spans 17 residues, from the cysteine through the phenylalanine. CDR3 DNA is the only sequence kept; it has 51 bases, read in frame from the first base. The clonotype was recovered from a human donor in good health. Rearrangement joined TRBV29-1 to TRBJ2-2; the D segment could be TRBD2, given 6 matching bases. Material for sequencing was CD4+ T cells from PBMCs, cultured in vitro. CDR3 region: CSVDVRGELANTGELFF. The nucleotide sequence reads TGCAGCGTTGATGTGCGGGGAGAACTCGCGAACACCGGGGAGCTGTTTTTT.